Here is one TCR beta chain with its context. This CDR3 comprises 16 residues. J was trimmed by 3 bases and V by 1 base; bases with no gene match: 4. Germline lookup yields CDR1 SGHDN and CDR2 FVKESK. Original methodology: The authors estimated nucleated cell counts from reference gene primer amplification. The repertoire was sequenced with immunoSEQ multiplex PCR; TCRdb's copy has only in-frame clones and lacks some. From that table come the V and J calls and clone size; the DNA was used to work out D and trimming. The sample includes more than 45,000 clones, about 85% of them seen just once. The data are from a study of blood T cell repertoires in COVID-19. Study in general: The samples span acute and convalescent COVID-19 from the United States, Italy and Spain.

Sequenced sample: peripheral blood. This TCR derives from an older woman with acute or convalescent COVID-19. V usage is TRBV14 and J usage is TRBJ2-5; 11 bases line up with TRBD2. The CDR3 bases are TGTGCCAGCAGCCAAGGGCTAGCGGGAGGCAAAGAGACCCAGTACTTC. Protein sequence: CASSQGLAGGKETQYF.